The 5 T cell receptor beta chains below all came from one sample that was sequenced in a study of naive and memory T cell subsets. The SP2 primer and nested alpha and beta constant region primers amplified ligated cDNA in four rounds. TCRdb called the 5' RACE reads again in MiXCR, with one record for every CDR3 protein. The data show tens of thousands of distinct CDR3 sequences, about 7% seen once. The library had UMIs added by 3' ligation of an oligonucleotide to TCR cDNA. The receptors derive from a male donor in good health.

This clonotype was detected many times. This chain links TRBV2 with TRBJ1-5; the D gene is possibly TRBD1 (5 bases). Germline V gene lookup returns CDR1 SNHLY and CDR2 FYNNEI. Trimming took off 6 bases at V and 5 bases at J, with 11 bases between the two ends. CDR3 length: 13 residues. The DNA of the CDR3 is TGTGCCAGCAGGGACACCCGATATCAGCCCCAGCATTTT. Its translation: CASRDTRYQPQHF.

J is TRBJ2-1 and V is TRBV20-1, with D maybe TRBD2 (5 bases). In germline, CDR1 is DFQATT, CDR2 SNEGSKA (reference sequence). The CDR3 extends over 9 amino acids. The V end was cut by 8 bases, the J end by 10 bases, with 9 bases between. CDR3 nucleotides: TGCAGTACCGAGCGGGAGCAGTTCTTC. It yields the protein CSTEREQFF.

The table lists this clonotype with many counts. The genes are TRBV7-9 and TRBJ2-5; TRBD1 aligns across 10 bases. CDR1 SEHNR and CDR2 FQNEAQ come from the germline V gene (reference sequence). Trimming took 5 bases from V and 5 from J; bases not matched to a gene: 8. The CDR3 loop spans 15 amino acids. CDR3: CASSNRQGARETQYF. CDR3 sequence (DNA): TGTGCCAGCAGCAACAGACAGGGGGCGCGGGAGACCCAGTACTTC.

This clonotype was found a few times. The chain employs TRBV5-1 and TRBJ2-4, with D perhaps TRBD1 (5 bases). V lost 4 bases to trimming and J lost 0 bases, with 23 bases between them. The CDR3 is 19 residues long. Germline V gives CDR1 SGHRS, CDR2 YFSETQ. This CDR3 reads CASSGAGPQISLAKNIQYF. CDR3 DNA: TGCGCCAGCAGCGGCGCAGGGCCCCAGATATCTCTAGCCAAAAACATTCAGTACTTC.

This clonotype was counted ten times or more. The genes are TRBV10-1 and TRBJ2-4; D gene unclear. V dropped 1 base and J dropped 6 bases, with 10 bases sitting between them. CDR3 length equals 14 residues. Germline loops: CDR1 WNHNN, CDR2 SYGVQD (reference sequence). The CDR3 sequence: CASSEYGELNIQYF. The CDR3 DNA follows: TGCGCCAGCAGTGAGTATGGAGAACTAAACATTCAGTACTTC.